A selection of T cell receptor beta chains follows, all from one sample in a study of cytomegalovirus exposure and HLA in healthy donors. Libraries were prepared by immunoSEQ multiplex PCR; TCRdb keeps only in-frame clonotypes and omits some of them. In the table there are about 85,000 clones, about 72% of which are singletons. What was sequenced was PBMCs. These receptors originate from a man between 25 and 39 years old in good health and CMV-seronegative. CDR3s include the opening cysteine and the closing phenylalanine or tryptophan. Fields, in order: clone size, CDR3 length, D gene, V gene, J gene, CDR3 protein, CDR3 DNA. D genes are given only for firm matches. Some rows have no size entry. The others give once, few or many, or a class for an expanded clone.

-	14	TRBD1	TRBV10-3	TRBJ1-5	CAIPPGQGHQPQHF	TGTGCCATCCCACCGGGACAGGGTCATCAGCCCCAGCATTTT
few	16	TRBD1	TRBV18	TRBJ1-1	CASSPLDGTGATEAFF	TGTGCCAGCTCACCACTCGATGGGACAGGGGCCACTGAAGCTTTCTTT
once	16	TRBD1	TRBV5-1	TRBJ2-3	CASSLLQGAGSDTQYF	TGCGCCAGCAGCCTCTTACAGGGGGCAGGTTCAGATACGCAGTATTTT
-	14	-	TRBV9	TRBJ2-1	CAKAKNDSDNEQFF	TGTGCCAAAGCCAAAAATGATTCGGACAATGAGCAGTTCTTC
few	17	TRBD2	TRBV7-2	TRBJ2-1	CASSLGLAGPSYNEQFF	TGTGCCAGCAGCCTGGGACTAGCGGGACCCTCCTACAATGAGCAGTTCTTC
once	15	-	TRBV7-2	TRBJ2-5	CASSFVRRPGETQYF	TGTGCCAGCAGCTTCGTACGCAGGCCGGGGGAGACCCAGTACTTC
-	15	TRBD1	TRBV19	TRBJ1-1	CASSIEMTGNAEAFF	TGTGCCAGTAGTATAGAAATGACAGGGAACGCTGAAGCTTTCTTT
-	17	TRBD1	TRBV4-3	TRBJ2-6	CASSQGTGFSGANVLTF	TGCGCCAGCAGCCAGGGGACAGGGTTCTCTGGGGCCAACGTCCTGACTTTC
-	13	TRBD2	TRBV7-3	TRBJ2-3	CASGTSGGDTQYF	TGTGCCAGCGGGACTAGCGGGGGGGACACGCAGTATTTT
few	14	-	TRBV6-5	TRBJ1-4	CASTHVATNEKLFF	TGTGCCAGCACCCACGTAGCAACTAATGAAAAACTGTTTTTT
-	14	TRBD1	TRBV27	TRBJ2-7	CASCRDRPPSEQYF	TGTGCCAGCTGCCGGGACAGGCCCCCCTCCGAGCAGTACTTC
-	14	TRBD2	TRBV4-1	TRBJ2-7	CASSLLAGDYEQYF	TGCGCCAGCAGCCTATTAGCGGGAGACTACGAGCAGTACTTC
few	17	-	TRBV28	TRBJ2-6	CASTSDSTYSGANVLTF	TGTGCCAGCACGTCGGACTCTACTTACTCTGGGGCCAACGTCCTGACTTTC
-	13	TRBD1	TRBV30	TRBJ1-1	CAWSLTGYTEAFF	TGTGCCTGGAGCTTGACAGGGTACACTGAAGCTTTCTTT
-	18	TRBD1	TRBV5-1	TRBJ1-1	CASSLVPPTGGGNTEAFF	TGCGCCAGCAGCTTGGTGCCTCCAACAGGGGGCGGAAACACTGAAGCTTTCTTT
-	15	-	TRBV5-4	TRBJ1-1	CASSLGRGGPTEAFF	TGTGCCAGCAGCCTTGGCCGGGGGGGGCCTACTGAAGCTTTCTTT
-	13	TRBD1	TRBV5-5	TRBJ1-5	CASGQGANQPQHF	TGTGCCAGCGGACAGGGTGCAAATCAGCCCCAGCATTTT
few	13	-	TRBV5-1	TRBJ2-7	CASSGIQGYEQYF	TGCGCCAGCAGCGGCATACAGGGCTACGAGCAGTACTTC
few	13	-	TRBV30	TRBJ1-2	CAWRTIRDYGYTF	TGTGCCTGGAGAACCATCAGGGACTATGGCTACACCTTC
-	14	-	TRBV4-2	TRBJ1-1	CASSSHSPNTEAFF	TGTGCCAGCAGCTCTCACAGTCCGAACACTGAAGCTTTCTTT
-	14	-	TRBV4-3	TRBJ2-7	CASSPYRSSYEQYF	TGCGCCAGCAGCCCCTACAGGAGCTCCTACGAGCAGTACTTC
few	13	-	TRBV7-2	TRBJ1-2	CASSLGRSYGYTF	TGTGCCAGCAGCTTAGGCAGGTCATATGGCTACACCTTC
few	15	TRBD1	TRBV25-1	TRBJ2-1	CASSETGGPYNEQFF	TGTGCCAGCAGTGAAACAGGGGGGCCCTACAATGAGCAGTTCTTC
-	19	TRBD1	TRBV7-8	TRBJ1-5	CASTDNRDRGLIGNQPQHF	TGTGCCAGCACCGATAACCGGGACAGGGGGCTGATCGGCAATCAGCCCCAGCATTTT
-	14	-	TRBV10-3	TRBJ1-1	CAISYSGQNTEAFF	TGTGCCATCAGTTACTCGGGACAGAACACTGAAGCTTTCTTT
-	15	-	TRBV4-3	TRBJ1-1	CASSQDPGRNTEAFF	TGCGCCAGCAGCCAAGACCCAGGGCGGAACACTGAAGCTTTCTTT
-	18	TRBD2	TRBV5-1	TRBJ2-3	CASSSGLAGVISTDTQYF	TGCGCCAGCAGCTCGGGACTAGCGGGAGTGATTAGCACAGATACGCAGTATTTT
-	16	TRBD2	TRBV7-8	TRBJ2-7	CASSLAVAGGTYEQYF	TGTGCCAGCAGCTTAGCGGTAGCGGGAGGTACCTACGAGCAGTACTTC
-	13	-	TRBV27	TRBJ1-2	CASSLSPGNGYTF	TGTGCCAGCAGTTTATCCCCGGGGAACGGCTACACCTTC
-	13	-	TRBV7-2	TRBJ2-7	CASSFGQAYEQYF	TGTGCCAGCAGCTTCGGACAAGCTTACGAGCAGTACTTC
-	14	TRBD1	TRBV5-1	TRBJ2-1	CASQKEGGKGEQFF	TGCGCCAGCCAAAAGGAAGGGGGCAAGGGTGAGCAGTTCTTC
-	15	-	TRBV7-8	TRBJ2-2	CASSLYIGGTGELFF	TGTGCCAGCAGCTTATATATCGGGGGCACCGGGGAGCTGTTTTTT
-	16	-	TRBV4-3	TRBJ1-5	CASSQGGRGSNQPQHF	TGCGCCAGCAGCCAGGGGGGGAGGGGGAGCAATCAGCCCCAGCATTTT
-	15	-	TRBV27	TRBJ2-7	CASSPSTGTATEQYF	TGTGCCAGCAGTCCTAGTACTGGGACTGCTACCGAGCAGTACTTC
-	16	-	TRBV4-3	TRBJ1-6	CASSQAPASGESPLHF	TGCGCCAGCAGCCAAGCCCCGGCATCAGGGGAATCACCCCTCCACTTT
-	14	-	TRBV19	TRBJ2-7	CASSSSRKLYEQYF	TGTGCCAGTAGTAGTTCACGTAAGCTCTACGAGCAGTACTTC
few	14	-	TRBV25-1	TRBJ1-1	CASSTSLRDTEAFF	TGTGCCAGCAGTACTAGCCTAAGGGACACTGAAGCTTTCTTT
-	14	-	TRBV6-5	TRBJ2-5	CASSLRLATETQYF	TGTGCCAGCAGTCTCCGCTTAGCGACGGAGACCCAGTACTTC
-	13	-	TRBV16	TRBJ1-1	CASSRQENTEAFF	TGTGCCAGCAGCCGACAGGAGAACACTGAAGCTTTCTTT
-	11	-	TRBV18	TRBJ2-7	CASSNLAEQYF	TGTGCCAGCTCAAATCTGGCCGAGCAGTACTTC
-	13	-	TRBV15	TRBJ1-1	CATSYSGGGEAFF	TGTGCCACCAGCTATTCTGGGGGAGGGGAAGCTTTCTTT
-	12	-	TRBV29-1	TRBJ2-2	CSVEGGGGELFF	TGCAGCGTTGAAGGGGGCGGCGGGGAGCTGTTTTTT
-	15	TRBD2	TRBV5-1	TRBJ2-7	CASSPGTSGGHEQYF	TGCGCCAGCAGCCCCGGGACTAGCGGGGGGCACGAGCAGTACTTC
few	13	-	TRBV9	TRBJ1-1	CASSADRFTEAFF	TGTGCCAGCAGCGCGGACAGATTCACTGAAGCTTTCTTT
-	14	-	TRBV9	TRBJ1-1	CASSVVGGNTEAFF	TGTGCCAGCAGCGTAGTAGGAGGGAACACTGAAGCTTTCTTT
-	15	-	TRBV5-1	TRBJ2-3	CPSSWGRSGTDTQYF	TGCCCCAGCAGCTGGGGGCGATCCGGGACAGATACGCAGTATTTT
-	14	TRBD1	TRBV5-1	TRBJ2-7	CASSSGQGIREQYF	TGCGCCAGCAGCTCGGGACAGGGAATAAGGGAGCAGTACTTC
-	15	TRBD1	TRBV27	TRBJ2-1	CASSLEGTVPNEQFF	TGTGCCAGCAGTTTAGAGGGGACAGTCCCCAATGAGCAGTTCTTC
-	14	-	TRBV28	TRBJ2-7	CASSPPRGTYEQYF	TGTGCCAGCAGCCCCCCGAGAGGGACCTACGAGCAGTACTTC
-	13	TRBD1	TRBV12-5	TRBJ1-6	CASGPDRDSPLHF	TGTGCTAGTGGCCCTGACAGGGATTCACCCCTCCACTTT
-	16	TRBD1	TRBV10-3	TRBJ1-2	CAIAPPVSGGTYGYTF	TGTGCCATCGCCCCGCCGGTGTCAGGGGGCACCTATGGCTACACCTTC
-	13	-	TRBV9	TRBJ1-2	CASTKQESYGYTF	TGTGCCAGCACCAAACAGGAGAGCTATGGCTACACCTTC
-	14	TRBD2	TRBV27	TRBJ2-7	CASSLGSGRHEQYF	TGTGCCAGCAGTTTGGGTAGCGGGAGACACGAGCAGTACTTC
-	12	TRBD1	TRBV5-1	TRBJ2-7	CASRTGTYEQYF	TGCGCCAGCAGGACAGGGACCTACGAGCAGTACTTC
once	14	TRBD2	TRBV7-9	TRBJ2-3	CSSELAGGSDTQYF	TGTTCCAGTGAACTAGCGGGGGGTTCAGATACGCAGTATTTT
once	13	TRBD1	TRBV7-6	TRBJ1-1	CASSSGQGPEAFF	TGTGCCAGCAGCTCGGGACAGGGGCCTGAAGCTTTCTTT
-	11	TRBD1	TRBV20-1	TRBJ1-2	CSARTGNGYIF	TGCAGTGCCCGGACAGGGAATGGCTACATCTTC
-	15	TRBD1	TRBV4-1	TRBJ1-2	CASSQEQGAGYGYTF	TGCGCCAGCAGCCAAGAACAGGGGGCCGGGTATGGCTACACCTTC
-	12	-	TRBV7-9	TRBJ1-1	CASSQLDTEAFF	TGTGCCAGCAGCCAGTTGGACACTGAAGCTTTCTTT